This T cell receptor beta chain was sequenced in a study of blood T cell repertoires in COVID-19. This CDR3 spans 14 amino acids. With 5 bases clipped from V and 1 base from J, the junction kept 4 bases outside the gene matches. CDR1 and CDR2 (germline): SEHNR, FQNEAQ (reference sequence). This table comes from immunoSEQ multiplex PCR, and its TCRdb copy is limited to in-frame clones, with some not included. The sample gives tens of thousands of clones, over 75% of which show up once; about 20% is in the top ten. The chain couples TRBV7-9 to TRBJ1-1; 7 bases are a match to TRBD1. The receptor was isolated from an elderly man with active or convalescent COVID-19. The sample was peripheral blood. The CDR3 here is CASSPRTGNTEAFF. The CDR3 coding sequence is TGTGCCAGCAGCCCAAGGACAGGGAACACTGAAGCTTTCTTT.